Listed here is a single T cell receptor (beta chain). Its cognate antigen has yet to be identified. No base quality values were provided; no much bigger clone lies one nucleotide off. The entry originates in a study of cytomegalovirus exposure and HLA in healthy donors (dated 2017 in TCRdb). Background on the whole study: An earlier analysis of approximately 550 of the donors reported 250 to 300 Gb of sequence data and 117 million unique TCR beta sequences from about 180 million T cells. Class I and class II HLA loci were covered by the typing at four-digit resolution. The T cell repertoires of 700 or so subjects were profiled by immunosequencing and related to cytomegalovirus serostatus. Donor age, sex, ethnicity and CMV serostatus were compiled together with the repertoire data. The study combined high-throughput TCR immunosequencing, statistical association of individual TCRs with disease status, and machine learning to predict cytomegalovirus infection status. The later analysis used no new phenotypic data to find candidate immune exposures, relying instead on TCR beta sequences and their occurrence across donors. To decide whether each TCR beta V gene segment behaved as functional or pseudogenic, an earlier analysis of approximately 600 of the donors relied on high-throughput TCR beta sequencing. All discovery cohort repertoires had been generated using a single sequencing platform. In a later genetic analysis, genome-wide SNP genotypes for about three fifths of the roughly 670 donors were used, and that subset was treated as a discovery cohort. To study patterns of TCR occurrence, a later analysis re-analyzed previously published TCR beta repertoires from around 660 donors and added high-resolution HLA genotyping. Roughly five DR-DQ haplotypes were treated as single units for association and clustering because of strong linkage in the cohort. Among some 400 genotyped donors of the cohort, an average of around 240,000 unique TCR beta nucleotide sequences were sequenced per donor, roughly a sixth of them non-productive. Along with the approximately 700-subject first cohort, a separate validation cohort of approximately 110 different subjects was used. An early release covering around 630 HLA-typed donors comprised roughly 300 gigabases of sequencing data and tens of millions of unique TCR sequences. The number of donors typed differed by locus, with 629-630 for A, B, C, DRB1 and DQB1, 522 for DQA1, 606 for DPA1, and around 450 for DPB1. The study aimed to test whether cataloging public T cell receptors could reveal signatures of past pathogen exposure. Of the roughly 410 genotyped donors, over 80% were placed in the genetic ancestry cluster associated with self-reported Caucasian donors. On the study overall, not on this receptor specifically: In a later genetic analysis, fewer N-insertions in productive TCRs were reported among donors in an Asian-associated ancestry cluster than the roughly 640-donor mean. Roughly uniform sequencing depth across donors was assumed in presence/absence analyses, although this assumption may not hold. In an earlier analysis of some 500 of the donors, most TCR beta V segments appeared in productive rearrangements about 87% or about 30% of the time, broadly matching IMGT annotations. The cohort was sequenced for TCR beta chains only, and without alpha or paired-chain data the features that could be detected were limited. In a later analysis, most CMV-associated TCR beta chains were found to appear HLA-restricted, with HLA associations seemingly driven largely by CMV exposure. Three of the identified cytomegalovirus-associated TCR beta chains were confirmed in vitro to be specific for cytomegalovirus antigens. Because counts were too low, fewer than 20 rarely observed V segments, including chromosome 9 orphons, were excluded from the earlier analysis of 587 of the donors. A later analysis reported that several top co-occurrence clusters appeared linked to parvovirus B19, influenza, CMV and Epstein-Barr virus. Some IMGT-functional V segments, including TRBV6-2 and TRBV6-3, could not be distinguished by the 87-base-pair reads and were therefore excluded. While some public TCRs were present in many individuals, most TCR sequences turned up only very rarely across donors. For the cohort, immune exposure information was limited to CMV serostatus. A further reported finding was that TCR beta sequences accurately predicted the HLA-A and HLA-B alleles for most subjects in the first cohort. In the study, 164 TCR beta chains were listed as associated with cytomegalovirus. Specific HLA alleles were associated with over 15,000 TCR beta sequences at a false discovery rate of 0.05 in a later analysis. A cluster of highly shared sequence variants was judged likely to be a technical artifact of the sequencing pipeline. Compared with equally common non-associated chains, HLA-associated TCR beta chains in a later analysis were more clonally expanded and had lower generation probabilities. HLA typing was unavailable for some donors at each locus, so association tests used only the typed subset. In both the original and validation cohorts, the classifier was reported to diagnose cytomegalovirus status with high specificity and sensitivity. Linkage disequilibrium might explain the correlated functional status among segregating V segments, but an unknown experimental factor could not be excluded. According to a later analysis, TCR association rates differed among HLA loci, with DRB1 alleles showing the most associated TCRs and HLA-C alleles showing the fewest. When HLA alleles, especially DR and DQ, strongly co-occurred, TCR associations were difficult to assign to individual alleles. V-gene and J-gene trimming of TCR beta chains was associated with a missense DCLRE1C variant in a later genetic analysis, and the association was replicated in an independent cohort. According to the authors, the approach could potentially be generalized to other disease states and immunological phenotypes.

The library was built by means of the immunoSEQ multiplex PCR assay. For the multiplex PCR, a mixture combining 60 forward primers for TCR Vbeta segments and 13 reverse primers for TCR Jbeta segments was used. A multiplex PCR assay on genomic DNA amplified the CDR3 region of rearranged TCR beta genes. On the Illumina HiSeq System, the amplified TCR beta libraries were sequenced as 87-base-pair reads. The source study handled its data this way. Across the 500 to 750 repertoires, a later analysis counted tens of millions of unique TCR beta chains, approximately 12 million of which were shared by at least two donors. A nearest-neighbor algorithm error-corrected the raw reads and collapsed the reads into unique sequences, merging closely related sequences to remove PCR and sequencing errors. V, D and J gene segments were assigned by aligning CDR3 sequences to IMGT reference sequences. For a sequence to be retained, a match of at least six nucleotides was required to both a V gene segment and a J gene segment. Rearrangements were called productive when the CDR3 lacked stop codons and stayed in frame with V and J; all others were non-productive. CDR3 was defined by IMGT convention, running from the second conserved V-encoded cysteine to the conserved J-encoded phenylalanine. The earlier analysis of some 540 of the donors excluded any sequence lacking an unambiguous match to a single V gene segment. An earlier analysis of approximately 590 of the donors classified V segments as functional when productive rearrangements were above 56.7% and as segregating when the standard deviation between donors was above 5%. A statistical classification framework was built for diagnosing cytomegalovirus status from the catalog of TCR beta chain sequences. In a later analysis, TCR nucleotide sequences were compared against IMGT/GENE-DB human TR gene sequences so that V and J genes could be assigned. A later analysis assigned CDR3 sequences and most-parsimonious VDJ recombination scenarios with the TCRdist pipeline. In a later analysis, each TCR beta chain was defined by its CDR3 amino acid sequence together with its V-gene family, and reads without a unique V-gene family were excluded. In a later analysis, 500 to 650 highly shared, low-generation-probability nucleotide sequences were removed to address suspected cross-contamination and a sequencing artifact. In a later analysis, a clonal expansion index was calculated for each public chain from normalized within-repertoire ranks of inferred template counts. In a later analysis, generation probabilities were computed using a VDJ recombination model fitted to out-of-frame rearrangements, and the results were checked against IGoR. A later analysis scored TCR-TCR, TCR-HLA and TCR-CMV co-occurrence with hypergeometric tests, applying a repertoire-size bias correction to TCR pairs. A later analysis estimated false discovery rates by permuting HLA or CMV assignments 20 times. In a later analysis, co-occurring TCRs were grouped using DBSCAN, and TCRdist sequence similarity was added for clustering within HLA-allele-positive subsets. Co-occurrence clustering excluded repertoires with fewer than 30,000 or more than 120,000 public chains, plus five with anomalous nucleotide sharing. Drawn from immuneACCESS, this table holds only the in-frame rearrangements with V and J called that TCRdb kept. Clones are partly lost; checked studies trace under half to an unresolved V gene and leave the rest unexplained. V and J calls and clone size are as listed in that table; D and trimming were resolved from the DNA. The sample includes 35,000 to 45,000 clones, with 75% to 85% observed a single time. The ten most abundant clones make up 9.3% of the sample.

The cohort comprised more than 550 healthy bone marrow donors. At the time of sampling, every cohort member was nominally healthy, though immune exposures that went unrecorded were likely present. The donor was CMV seronegative and was included in the group of over 300 seronegative cohort members. A peripheral blood sample was provided by each donor, and peripheral blood mononuclear cells were used for TCR beta sequencing. The Qiagen DNeasy Blood Extraction Kit was used to extract genomic DNA from the blood cell samples. The germline V gene specifies LGHNA as CDR1 and YSLEER as CDR2. The CDR3 holds 17 amino acids from the cysteine to the phenylalanine. The retained sequence is limited to the CDR3, 51 bases, with the frame set at the first base. V drops 0 bases and J drops 2 bases, leaving 15 bases in between.

The TCR sequence derives from a woman aged 35 to 49 in good health and CMV-seronegative. This chain is built from TRBV4-3 and TRBJ2-3; TRBD1 could be the D gene, as 6 bases match. Sequenced: PBMCs. CDR3 sequence: CASSQDRDTISTDTQYF. In nucleotides, the sequence is TGCGCCAGCAGCCAAGACCGGGACACTATCTCCACAGATACGCAGTATTTT.